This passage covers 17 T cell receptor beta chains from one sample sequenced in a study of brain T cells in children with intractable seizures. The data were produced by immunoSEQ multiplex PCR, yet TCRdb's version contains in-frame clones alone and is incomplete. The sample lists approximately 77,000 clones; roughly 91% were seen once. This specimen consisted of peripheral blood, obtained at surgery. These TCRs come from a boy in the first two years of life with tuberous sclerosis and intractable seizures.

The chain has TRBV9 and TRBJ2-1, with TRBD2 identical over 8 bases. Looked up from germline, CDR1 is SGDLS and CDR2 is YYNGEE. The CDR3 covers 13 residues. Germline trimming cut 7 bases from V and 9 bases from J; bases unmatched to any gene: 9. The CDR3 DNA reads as TGTGCCAGCTCCGAAGCGGGAGTGGCTGAGCAGTTCTTC. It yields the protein CASSEAGVAEQFF.

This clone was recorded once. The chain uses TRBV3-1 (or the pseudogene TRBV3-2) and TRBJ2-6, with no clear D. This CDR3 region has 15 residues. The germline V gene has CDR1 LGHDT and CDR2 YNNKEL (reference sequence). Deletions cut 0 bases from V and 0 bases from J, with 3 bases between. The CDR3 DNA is TGTGCCAGCAGCCAAGATTTCTCTGGGGCCAACGTCCTGACTTTC. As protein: CASSQDFSGANVLTF.

This CDR3 reads CASLSGTEGEKLFF. The CDR3 DNA is TGTGCCAGCCTTTCCGGGACAGAAGGTGAAAAACTGTTTTTT. V usage is TRBV2 and J usage is TRBJ1-4; 7 bases line up with TRBD1. CDR3 length: 14 amino acids. J was trimmed by 7 bases and V by 8 bases; bases with no gene match: 10. Germline assignment: CDR1 SNHLY and CDR2 FYNNEI. The full variable domain, completed using reference TRBV2 and TRBJ1-4, is EPEVTQTPSHQVTQMGQEVILRCVPISNHLYFYWYRQILGQKVEFLVSFYNNEISEKSEIFDDQFSVERPDGSNFTLKIRSTKLEDSAMYFCASLSGTEGEKLFFGSGTQLSVL.

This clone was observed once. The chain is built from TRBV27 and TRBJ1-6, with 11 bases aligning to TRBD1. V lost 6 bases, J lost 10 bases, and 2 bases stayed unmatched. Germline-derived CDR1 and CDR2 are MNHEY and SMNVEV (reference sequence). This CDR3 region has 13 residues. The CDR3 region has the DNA TGTGCCAGCAGGGACAGGGGGCTCTCACCCCTCCACTTT. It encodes CASRDRGLSPLHF.

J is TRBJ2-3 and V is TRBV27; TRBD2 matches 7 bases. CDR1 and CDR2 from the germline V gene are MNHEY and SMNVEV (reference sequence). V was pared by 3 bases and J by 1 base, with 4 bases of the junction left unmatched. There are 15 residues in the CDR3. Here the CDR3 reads CASSFRGRGTDTQYF. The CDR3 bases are TGTGCCAGCAGTTTTCGCGGGAGAGGCACAGATACGCAGTATTTT.

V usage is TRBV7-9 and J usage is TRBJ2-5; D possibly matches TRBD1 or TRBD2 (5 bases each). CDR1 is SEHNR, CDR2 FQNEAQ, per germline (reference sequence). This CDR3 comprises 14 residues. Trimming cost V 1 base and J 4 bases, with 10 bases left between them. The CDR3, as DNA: TGTGCCAGCAGCTTAGTCGGGGCCGGAGAGACCCAGTACTTC. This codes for CASSLVGAGETQYF.

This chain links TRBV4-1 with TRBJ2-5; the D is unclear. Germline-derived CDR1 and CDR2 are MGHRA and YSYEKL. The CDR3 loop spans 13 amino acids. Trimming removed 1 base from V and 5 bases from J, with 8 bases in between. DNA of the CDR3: TGCGCCAGCAGCCAAGTTGCCTCGGAGACCCAGTACTTC. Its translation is CASSQVASETQYF.

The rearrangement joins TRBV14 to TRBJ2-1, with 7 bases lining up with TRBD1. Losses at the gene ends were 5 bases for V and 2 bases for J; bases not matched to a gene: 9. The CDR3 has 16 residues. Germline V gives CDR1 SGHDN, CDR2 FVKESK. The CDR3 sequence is CASSGHRGFAYNEQFF. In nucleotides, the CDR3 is TGTGCCAGCAGCGGACACAGGGGATTCGCCTACAATGAGCAGTTCTTC. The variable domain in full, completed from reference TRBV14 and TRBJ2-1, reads EAGVTQFPSHSVIEKGQTVTLRCDPISGHDNLYWYRRVMGKEIKFLLHFVKESKQDESGMPNNRFLAERTGGTYSTLKVQPAELEDSGVYFCASSGHRGFAYNEQFFGPGTRLTVL.

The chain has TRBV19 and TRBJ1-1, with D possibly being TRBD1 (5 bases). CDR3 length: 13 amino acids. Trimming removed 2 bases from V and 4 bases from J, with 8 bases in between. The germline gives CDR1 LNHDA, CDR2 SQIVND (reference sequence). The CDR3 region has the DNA TGTGCCAGTAGTATATGGGGGGTCACTGAAGCTTTCTTT. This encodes CASSIWGVTEAFF.

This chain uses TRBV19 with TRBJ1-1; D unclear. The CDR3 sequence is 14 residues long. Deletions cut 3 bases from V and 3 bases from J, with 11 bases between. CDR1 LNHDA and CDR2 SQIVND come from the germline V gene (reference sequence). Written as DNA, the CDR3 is TGTGCCAGTAGTATCAGGTTGGGGTACACTGAAGCTTTCTTT. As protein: CASSIRLGYTEAFF.

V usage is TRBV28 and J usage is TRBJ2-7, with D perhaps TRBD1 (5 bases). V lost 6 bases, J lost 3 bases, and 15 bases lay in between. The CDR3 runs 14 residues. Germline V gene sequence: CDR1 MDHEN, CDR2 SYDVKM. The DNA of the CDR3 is TGTGCCAGCAGGCCAACTCAGGGATACTACGAGCAGTACTTC. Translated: CASRPTQGYYEQYF.

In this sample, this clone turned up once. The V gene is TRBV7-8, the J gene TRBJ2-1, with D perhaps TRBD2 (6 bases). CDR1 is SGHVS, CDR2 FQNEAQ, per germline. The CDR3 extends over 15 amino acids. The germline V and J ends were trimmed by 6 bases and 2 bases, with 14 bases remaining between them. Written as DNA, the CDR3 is TGTGCCAGCAGAGAAGGGCGGGGCACCTACAATGAGCAGTTCTTC. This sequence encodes CASREGRGTYNEQFF.

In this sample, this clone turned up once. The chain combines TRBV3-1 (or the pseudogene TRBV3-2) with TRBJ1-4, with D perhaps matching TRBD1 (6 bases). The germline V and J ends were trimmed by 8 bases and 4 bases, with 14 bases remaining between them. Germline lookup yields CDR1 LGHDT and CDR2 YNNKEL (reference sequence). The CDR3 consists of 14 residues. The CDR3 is CASALRGNNEKLFF. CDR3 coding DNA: TGTGCCAGCGCACTAAGGGGGAATAATGAAAAACTGTTTTTT.

In DNA form, the CDR3 reads TGCGCCAGCAGCGTGACCGGGGCGGGGGCTTTAGCCAAAAACATTCAGTACTTC. It translates to CASSVTGAGALAKNIQYF. The chain links TRBV5-1 to TRBJ2-4; perhaps TRBD2 as D (7 bases). The CDR3 is 18 amino acids. The V end lost 4 bases, the J end lost 0 bases, and 20 bases lay between the germline ends. Germline assignment: CDR1 SGHRS and CDR2 YFSETQ.

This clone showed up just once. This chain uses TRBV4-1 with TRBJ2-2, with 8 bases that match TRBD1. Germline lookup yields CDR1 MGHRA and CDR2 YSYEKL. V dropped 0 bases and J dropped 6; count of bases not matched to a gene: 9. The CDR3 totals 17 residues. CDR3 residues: CASSQDGHHRGAGELFF. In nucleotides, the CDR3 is TGCGCCAGCAGCCAAGATGGTCATCACAGGGGGGCCGGGGAGCTGTTTTTT.

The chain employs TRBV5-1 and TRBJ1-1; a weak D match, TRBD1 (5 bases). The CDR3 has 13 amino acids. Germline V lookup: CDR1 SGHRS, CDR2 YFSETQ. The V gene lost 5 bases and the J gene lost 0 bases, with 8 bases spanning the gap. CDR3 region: CASRGGMNTEAFF. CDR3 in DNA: TGCGCCAGCAGGGGGGGAATGAACACTGAAGCTTTCTTT.

In DNA form, the CDR3 reads TGTGCCAGCAGCTTAGACCCCGGGACGGAGAACACTGAAGCTTTCTTT. Residues: CASSLDPGTENTEAFF. V is TRBV7-8 and J is TRBJ1-1; perhaps TRBD1 as D (5 bases). The CDR3 length is 16 residues. Germline V lookup: CDR1 SGHVS, CDR2 FQNEAQ. V was trimmed by 1 base and J by 1 base, leaving 13 bases between them.